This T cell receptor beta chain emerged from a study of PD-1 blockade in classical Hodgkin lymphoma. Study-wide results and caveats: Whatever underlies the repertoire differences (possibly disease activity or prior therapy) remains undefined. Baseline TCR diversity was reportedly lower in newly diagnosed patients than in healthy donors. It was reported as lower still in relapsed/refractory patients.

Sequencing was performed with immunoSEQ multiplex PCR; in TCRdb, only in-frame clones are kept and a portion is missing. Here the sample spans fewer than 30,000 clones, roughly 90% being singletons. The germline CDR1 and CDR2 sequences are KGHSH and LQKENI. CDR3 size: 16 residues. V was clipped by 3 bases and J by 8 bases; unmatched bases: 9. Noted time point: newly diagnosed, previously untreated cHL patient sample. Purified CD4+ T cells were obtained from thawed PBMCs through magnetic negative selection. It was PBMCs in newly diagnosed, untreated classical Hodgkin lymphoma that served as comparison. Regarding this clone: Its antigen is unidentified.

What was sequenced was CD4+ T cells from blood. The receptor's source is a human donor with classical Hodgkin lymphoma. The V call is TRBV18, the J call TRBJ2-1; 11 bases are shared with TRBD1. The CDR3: CASSPSVGQGVDEQFF. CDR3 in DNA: TGTGCCAGCTCACCTTCTGTGGGACAGGGGGTAGATGAGCAGTTCTTC.